The 9 T cell receptor beta chains in this list originate from one sample, sequenced in a study of blood T cell repertoires in COVID-19. Sequencing was performed with immunoSEQ multiplex PCR; in TCRdb, only in-frame clones are kept and a portion is missing. The table has roughly 90,000 clones, 89% seen once; the top ten hold 5% to 5.5%. Material for sequencing was peripheral blood. The receptors were sampled from a woman aged 80 or older with active COVID-19.

The chain employs TRBV5-4 and TRBJ2-3, with 12 bases lining up with TRBD2. Germline values: CDR1 SGHNT, CDR2 YYREEE (reference sequence). J was trimmed by 2 bases and V by 2 bases; bases with no gene match: 6. This CDR3 region has 17 residues. The CDR3 sequence: CASSFLGLAGYTDTQYF. The CDR3 nucleotides read TGTGCCAGCAGCTTTCTGGGACTAGCGGGTTACACAGATACGCAGTATTTT.

This rearrangement joins TRBV5-4 to TRBJ2-5; D is perhaps TRBD1 (6 bases). Germline CDR1 is SGHNT and CDR2 is YYREEE (reference sequence). The length of the CDR3 is 14 residues. V lost 4 bases and J lost 0, with 10 bases in between. The CDR3 loop is CASSVDSYQETQYF. The CDR3 bases are TGTGCCAGCAGCGTGGACAGCTACCAAGAGACCCAGTACTTC. The variable domain in full, with the rest retrieved from reference TRBV5-4 and TRBJ2-5, is ETGVTQSPTHLIKTRGQQVTLRCSSQSGHNTVSWYQQALGQGPQFIFQYYREEENGRGNFPPRFSGLQFPNYSSELNVNALELDDSALYLCASSVDSYQETQYFGPGTRLLVL.

V gene TRBV7-3 combines with J gene TRBJ2-1, with 7 bases aligning to TRBD1. The CDR3 is made up of 16 amino acids. Germline CDR1 reads SGHTA; CDR2 reads FQGTGA. The V and J ends lost 2 bases and 1 base, in that order; junction bases with no gene match: 5. This CDR3 reads CASSLSGQKSYNEQFF. The CDR3 bases are TGTGCCAGCAGCTTATCGGGACAGAAATCCTACAATGAGCAGTTCTTC. The whole variable domain, remainder taken from reference TRBV7-3 and TRBJ2-1, is GAGVSQTPSNKVTEKGKYVELRCDPISGHTALYWYRQSLGQGPEFLIYFQGTGAADDSGLPNDRFFAVRPEGSVSTLKIQRTERGDSAVYLCASSLSGQKSYNEQFFGPGTRLTVL.

The chain links TRBV7-9 to TRBJ2-5, with TRBD1 identical over 7 bases. With 0 bases clipped from V and 1 base from J, the junction kept 2 bases outside the gene matches. The germline gives CDR1 SEHNR, CDR2 FQNEAQ (reference sequence). CDR3 length equals 15 residues. In DNA, the CDR3 is TGTGCCAGCAGCTTAGCCGGGACAGTCCAAGAGACCCAGTACTTC. This gives the protein CASSLAGTVQETQYF.

The chain recombines TRBV4-2 with TRBJ2-5; D gene ambiguous. Trimming shortened V by 1 base and J by 12 bases, and 15 bases separated the two germline ends. CDR3 length equals 13 residues. Germline values: CDR1 LGHNA, CDR2 YNFKEQ. In DNA form, the CDR3 reads TGTGCCAGCAGCCAAGGGTTGACTCCGAAAAAGTACTTC. It is translated as CASSQGLTPKKYF.

The CDR3 protein is CASSLTGQEYEQYF. Written as DNA, the CDR3 is TGCGCCAGCAGCTTGACGGGACAGGAGTACGAGCAGTACTTC. J is TRBJ2-7 and V is TRBV5-1, with 8 bases aligning to TRBD1. From germline, CDR1 is SGHRS and CDR2 YFSETQ. The CDR3 contains 14 residues. V shed 1 base, J shed 4 bases, and the junction held 4 bases outside the gene matches.

The rearrangement joins TRBV5-1 to TRBJ2-3; 7 bases match TRBD1. The CDR3 spans 17 residues. Germline V gene lookup returns CDR1 SGHRS and CDR2 YFSETQ. Losses at the gene ends were 7 bases for V and 2 bases for J; bases not matched to a gene: 16. CDR3 in amino acids: CASSTVPGQMITDTQYF. CDR3 nucleotide sequence: TGCGCCAGCTCAACGGTCCCGGGACAGATGATCACAGATACGCAGTATTTT.

V usage is TRBV5-4 and J usage is TRBJ2-2; possible D gene TRBD2, 5 bases. This CDR3 has 15 amino acids. The V end lost 7 bases, the J end lost 0 bases, and 13 bases lay between the germline ends. Germline lookup yields CDR1 SGHNT and CDR2 YYREEE (reference sequence). The CDR3 nucleotides are TGTGCCAGCGGGTCGGACTCGGCGAACACCGGGGAGCTGTTTTTT. It codes for CASGSDSANTGELFF. Using reference TRBV5-4 and TRBJ2-2 for the parts outside the CDR3, the full variable domain is ETGVTQSPTHLIKTRGQQVTLRCSSQSGHNTVSWYQQALGQGPQFIFQYYREEENGRGNFPPRFSGLQFPNYSSELNVNALELDDSALYLCASGSDSANTGELFFGEGSRLTVL.

V gene TRBV4-2 combines with J gene TRBJ2-2; TRBD1 agrees at 9 bases. The V segment lost 4 bases and the J segment 3 bases; nucleotides outside the gene matches: 3. Germline-derived CDR1 and CDR2 are LGHNA and YNFKEQ. There are 15 residues in the CDR3. The CDR3 here is CASSRRDRDTGELFF. Here the CDR3 DNA reads TGTGCCAGCAGCCGGAGGGACAGGGACACCGGGGAGCTGTTTTTT.